The T cell receptor beta chain under discussion was sequenced for a study of graft-versus-host responses after intestinal transplantation. The overall study: The study gave all recipients anti-thymocyte globulin induction, then tacrolimus and steroids for approximately three years. Study conclusions and caveats: The marrow of recipients harbored GvH clones, and ileum or blood showed some of them first. Peak circulating GvH clone levels were associated with early post-transplant HvG declines.

There are 13 residues in the CDR3. Germline V gene lookup returns CDR1 SGHVS and CDR2 FQNEAQ. Trimming took off 1 base at V and 3 bases at J, with 7 bases between the two ends. About this clone itself: The target antigen is unknown.

Clones were read by immunoSEQ multiplex PCR, and TCRdb kept only the in-frame ones, dropping some. The sample contains around 76,000 clones, 94% of which appear only once. V usage is TRBV7-8 and J usage is TRBJ2-7, with D possibly being TRBD2 (5 bases). The specimen comprised unstimulated CD8+ T cells sorted from spleen or lymph node cells, sampled before intestinal transplant. The source of this sequence is a human donor who received an intestinal transplant. This CDR3 reads CASSLGTHYEQYF. The CDR3 DNA sequence: TGTGCCAGCAGCTTAGGGACTCACTACGAGCAGTACTTC.